A single sample gave rise to the 27 T cell receptor beta chains below, sequenced in a study of T cell responses to AZD1222 COVID-19 vaccine. Sequencing used immunoSEQ multiplex PCR; TCRdb keeps in-frame clones, though not all of them. The sample holds some 150,000 clones, 80% to 95% seen once. The sample in question was peripheral blood, obtained 28 days after the second AZD1222 dose. These receptors came from an adult who received the AZD1222 COVID-19 vaccine.

The rearrangement joins TRBV6-2 or TRBV6-3 to TRBJ2-1; D gene uncertain. The CDR3 contains 12 residues. Germline V lookup: CDR1 MNHEY, CDR2 SVGEGT. V lost 5 bases, J lost 2 bases, and 4 bases lay in between. Written as DNA, the CDR3 is TGTGCCAGCAGTACCACCTACAATGAGCAGTTCTTC. Protein product: CASSTTYNEQFF.

This clone was seen once. The chain carries TRBV6-5 and TRBJ2-5, with D unresolved. The germline gives CDR1 MNHEY, CDR2 SVGAGI. Between the trimmed V and J ends, which lost 8 bases and 4 bases, there was a span of 8 bases. CDR3 length: 11 amino acids. CDR3 in amino acids: CASQAPETQYF. CDR3 DNA sequence: TGTGCCAGCCAGGCCCCAGAGACCCAGTACTTC.

The chain combines TRBV5-4 with TRBJ2-1; 15 bases line up with TRBD2. The CDR3 spans 16 residues. The V gene end was trimmed by 5 bases and the J gene end by 8 bases; junction bases not matched to a gene: 8. Germline lookup yields CDR1 SGHNT and CDR2 YYREEE (reference sequence). The DNA of the CDR3 is TGTGCCAGCAGTACCGGGACTAGCGGGAGGAAAGATGAGCAGTTCTTC. Translated, it gives CASSTGTSGRKDEQFF.

This clone was detected once. The CDR3 spells CASSSRPNTEAFF. CDR3 DNA sequence: TGTGCCAGCAGCTCCCGACCGAACACTGAAGCTTTCTTT. The chain carries TRBV5-4 and TRBJ1-1; D gene unclear. CDR3 length: 13 residues. V lost 3 bases, J lost 1 base, and 7 bases lay in between. Germline CDR1 SGHNT, CDR2 YYREEE (reference sequence).

The chain uses TRBV19 and TRBJ1-5, with a weak D call TRBD1 (6 bases). The V gene lost 4 bases and the J gene lost 5 bases, with 21 bases spanning the gap. The CDR3 spans 17 residues. Germline CDR1 and CDR2: LNHDA and SQIVND (reference sequence). CDR3 protein: CASSTPPGTTLDQPQHF. Written as DNA, the CDR3 is TGTGCCAGTAGTACTCCACCCGGGACAACCTTGGATCAGCCCCAGCATTTT.

CDR3 coding DNA: TGTGCCAGCAGTTTAGACAGGGGGCTCGACAATGAGCAGTTCTTC. This translates into CASSLDRGLDNEQFF. The chain links TRBV27 to TRBJ2-1; TRBD1 aligns across 10 bases. Germline V gives CDR1 MNHEY, CDR2 SMNVEV (reference sequence). With 2 bases clipped from V and 5 bases from J, the junction kept 3 bases outside the gene matches. CDR3 length: 15 amino acids.

The V gene is TRBV7-9, the J gene TRBJ1-1; 7 bases map to TRBD1. Germline lookup yields CDR1 SEHNR and CDR2 FQNEAQ (reference sequence). V dropped 5 bases and J dropped 3; count of bases not matched to a gene: 9. The CDR3 has 15 residues. CDR3 coding DNA: TGTGCCAGCAGCATCCGACAGGGCCGGGACACTGAAGCTTTCTTT. Translation gives CASSIRQGRDTEAFF.

In this sample, this clone turned up once. The V gene is TRBV7-2, the J gene TRBJ1-2; 11 bases map to TRBD1. This CDR3 has 14 residues. Germline trimming cut 9 bases from V and 8 bases from J; bases unmatched to any gene: 11. Germline V gene sequence: CDR1 SGHTA, CDR2 FQGNSA. The CDR3 loop reads CARIPGTGGSGYTF. The CDR3 nucleotides read TGTGCCAGGATTCCCGGGACAGGGGGATCCGGCTACACCTTC.

The J gene is TRBJ2-7, the V gene TRBV29-1; D might be TRBD2 (5 bases). CDR3 length: 12 amino acids. Germline V gene data show CDR1 as SQVTM and CDR2 as ANQGSEA. V was pared by 4 bases and J by 3 bases, with 10 bases between. The CDR3 region is CSVVVGVYEQYF. The CDR3 bases are TGCAGCGTTGTTGTGGGAGTCTACGAGCAGTACTTC.

The V gene is TRBV5-1, the J gene TRBJ2-5; perhaps D is TRBD1 or TRBD2 (5 bases each). CDR1 is SGHRS, CDR2 YFSETQ, per germline. This CDR3 contains 15 residues. The V gene lost 4 bases and the J gene lost 2 bases, with 15 bases spanning the gap. Written as DNA, the CDR3 is TGCGCCAGCAGCCCCGGGACCGCGAGTCAAGAGACCCAGTACTTC. It yields the protein CASSPGTASQETQYF.

The chain has TRBV5-5 and TRBJ2-7; 7 bases map to TRBD1. The CDR3 spans 14 residues. From germline, CDR1 is SGHKS and CDR2 YYEKEE (reference sequence). V lost 3 bases and J lost 4; bases outside the gene matches: 7. The DNA of the CDR3 is TGTGCCAGCAGCTCAAAACAGGGGAATTACGAGCAGTACTTC. Translated: CASSSKQGNYEQYF.

The V call is TRBV7-9, the J call TRBJ1-1; maybe TRBD1 (5 bases). This CDR3 contains 14 residues. V lost 6 bases and J lost 0, with 11 bases in between. Germline CDR1 and CDR2: SEHNR and FQNEAQ (reference sequence). CDR3: CASSLTGVNTEAFF. The CDR3 DNA follows: TGTGCCAGCAGTCTTACAGGCGTGAACACTGAAGCTTTCTTT.

The chain couples TRBV7-9 to TRBJ1-1, with 8 positions matching TRBD1. The length of the CDR3 is 17 residues. V shed 1 base, J shed 3 bases, and the junction held 10 bases outside the gene matches. Germline CDR1 SEHNR, CDR2 FQNEAQ (reference sequence). CDR3 sequence (DNA): TGTGCCAGCAGCTTAGGAATGACAGGGGTTCGAGACACTGAAGCTTTCTTT. It is translated as CASSLGMTGVRDTEAFF.

This chain joins TRBV5-4 and TRBJ1-1, with D possibly being TRBD1 (5 bases). CDR1 and CDR2 (germline): SGHNT, YYREEE (reference sequence). The CDR3 covers 15 residues. Trimming took 4 bases from V and 0 from J, leaving 13 bases between them. The CDR3 DNA reads as TGTGCCAGCAGCACAGGATCTGCGGTGAACACTGAAGCTTTCTTT. Encoded protein: CASSTGSAVNTEAFF. Combining the CDR3 with reference TRBV5-4 and TRBJ1-1 gives the whole variable domain ETGVTQSPTHLIKTRGQQVTLRCSSQSGHNTVSWYQQALGQGPQFIFQYYREEENGRGNFPPRFSGLQFPNYSSELNVNALELDDSALYLCASSTGSAVNTEAFFGQGTRLTVV.

The chain joins TRBV7-9 to TRBJ1-1; weak D call: TRBD1 (6 bases). The CDR3 totals 14 residues. CDR1 is SEHNR and CDR2 is FQNEAQ in the germline V gene (reference sequence). Trimming shortened V by 1 base and J by 4 bases, and 10 bases separated the two germline ends. The CDR3 protein is CASSLEGGTTEAFF. CDR3 sequence (DNA): TGTGCCAGCAGCTTAGAGGGGGGTACCACTGAAGCTTTCTTT.

The chain has TRBV5-6 and TRBJ1-6; possible D gene TRBD1, 6 bases. This CDR3 has 18 residues. Germline values: CDR1 SGHDT, CDR2 YYEEEE. Deletions cut 2 bases from V and 14 bases from J, with 29 bases between. For the CDR3, the DNA is TGTGCCAGCAGCTTAGGGTCCCCCGGCCGGGGGGGCGTTCAGGCCCTCCACTTT. Its translation is CASSLGSPGRGGVQALHF.

V usage is TRBV25-1 and J usage is TRBJ1-1, with D possibly being TRBD1 (5 bases). Per the germline V gene, CDR1 is MGHDK and CDR2 is SYGVNS. CDR3 length equals 14 residues. V shed 2 bases and J shed 2 bases, with 9 bases lying between them. The CDR3 bases are TGTGCCAGCAGTGAACATCAGGGTAACACTGAAGCTTTCTTT. This sequence encodes CASSEHQGNTEAFF.

The chain employs TRBV7-9 and TRBJ1-1; no firm D call. V lost 1 base to trimming and J lost 1 base, with 7 bases between them. Germline V gives CDR1 SEHNR, CDR2 FQNEAQ (reference sequence). CDR3 length: 14 amino acids. The CDR3 DNA is TGTGCCAGCAGCTTAGGGTCCAGGAACACTGAAGCTTTCTTT. This codes for CASSLGSRNTEAFF. The entire variable domain, with the rest obtained from reference TRBV7-9 and TRBJ1-1, is as follows: DTGVSQNPRHKITKRGQNVTFRCDPISEHNRLYWYRQTLGQGPEFLTYFQNEAQLEKSRLLSDRFSAERPKGSFSTLEIQRTEQGDSAMYLCASSLGSRNTEAFFGQGTRLTVV.

CDR3: CASSQALAGAYNEQFF. CDR3 nucleotides: TGTGCCAGCAGCCAAGCCCTAGCGGGAGCCTACAATGAGCAGTTCTTC. J is TRBJ2-1 and V is TRBV3-1 (or the pseudogene TRBV3-2), with 10 bases identical to TRBD2. This CDR3 has 16 residues. Germline V gene data show CDR1 as LGHDT and CDR2 as YNNKEL (reference sequence). The V segment lost 1 base and the J segment 2 bases; nucleotides outside the gene matches: 2.

V is TRBV19 and J is TRBJ2-6; 11 bases match TRBD1. This CDR3 is built from 18 residues. The V gene end was trimmed by 1 base and the J gene end by 2 bases; junction bases not matched to a gene: 4. Germline CDR1 is LNHDA and CDR2 is SQIVND (reference sequence). The CDR3 DNA follows: TGTGCCAGTAGTATAGGAGGACAGGGGGCAACTGGGGCCAACGTCCTGACTTTC. It is translated as CASSIGGQGATGANVLTF.

The V and J genes are TRBV7-8 and TRBJ1-6; 9 positions agree with TRBD1. Germline trimming cut 5 bases from V and 9 bases from J; bases unmatched to any gene: 8. The CDR3 sequence is 15 residues long. Germline V gene data show CDR1 as SGHVS and CDR2 as FQNEAQ. The CDR3 nucleotides are TGTGCCAGCAGCGCCTACAGGGGGCAAGGTTCACCCCTCCACTTT. Translation gives CASSAYRGQGSPLHF.

CDR3 sequence reads: CASSWGQGNQPQHF. DNA for the CDR3: TGTGCCAGCAGCTGGGGACAGGGCAATCAGCCCCAGCATTTT. V and J are TRBV11-2 and TRBJ1-5, with 8 bases matching TRBD1. With V trimmed by 4 bases and J by 2 bases, 1 base remained unmatched. CDR1 is SGHAT, CDR2 FQNNGV, per germline. The CDR3 has 14 residues.

The chain is built from TRBV6-5 and TRBJ2-1, with TRBD2 as a possible D gene (6 bases). Germline V gene data show CDR1 as MNHEY and CDR2 as SVGAGI. The CDR3 is 13 residues long. The ends were cut back, 8 bases at V and 3 bases at J, with 11 bases in the middle. CDR3 bases: TGTGCCAGCGGACCGGACTACTACAATGAGCAGTTCTTC. It yields the protein CASGPDYYNEQFF.

The rearrangement joins TRBV14 to TRBJ2-7, with D possibly TRBD2 on 6 matching bases. V was shortened by 4 bases and J by 1 base, with 14 bases between the two germline ends. CDR1 is SGHDN and CDR2 is FVKESK in the germline V gene. The CDR3 is 15 amino acids. The CDR3 protein is CASSPLSSGSYEQYF. The CDR3, as DNA: TGTGCCAGCAGCCCCCTCTCAAGCGGGTCCTACGAGCAGTACTTC. Full variable domain (rest looked up from reference TRBV14 and TRBJ2-7): EAGVTQFPSHSVIEKGQTVTLRCDPISGHDNLYWYRRVMGKEIKFLLHFVKESKQDESGMPNNRFLAERTGGTYSTLKVQPAELEDSGVYFCASSPLSSGSYEQYFGPGTRLTVT.

The J gene is TRBJ2-7, the V gene TRBV10-3; D not certain. Trimming removed 3 bases from V and 2 bases from J, with 5 bases in between. There are 12 residues in the CDR3. CDR1 ENHRY and CDR2 SYGVKD come from the germline V gene. The CDR3 nucleotides are TGTGCCATCAGTGATACAGCCTACGAGCAGTACTTC. Translated, it gives CAISDTAYEQYF.

This chain links TRBV29-1 with TRBJ1-2; TRBD1 might be the D (5 bases). Trimming cost V 2 bases and J 7 bases, with 17 bases left between them. Germline values: CDR1 SQVTM, CDR2 ANQGSEA. The CDR3 loop spans 14 amino acids. CDR3 protein: CSVEPWGRDGGYTF. Here the CDR3 DNA reads TGCAGCGTTGAACCCTGGGGGAGGGACGGTGGCTACACCTTC.

CDR3 residues: CASSPTGEAYGYTF. The CDR3, as DNA: TGCGCCAGCAGCCCGACAGGGGAGGCCTATGGCTACACCTTC. The V call is TRBV5-1, the J call TRBJ1-2; 8 nucleotides match TRBD1. V dropped 4 bases and J dropped 4; count of bases not matched to a gene: 6. The germline CDR1 and CDR2 sequences are SGHRS and YFSETQ. The CDR3 totals 14 residues.